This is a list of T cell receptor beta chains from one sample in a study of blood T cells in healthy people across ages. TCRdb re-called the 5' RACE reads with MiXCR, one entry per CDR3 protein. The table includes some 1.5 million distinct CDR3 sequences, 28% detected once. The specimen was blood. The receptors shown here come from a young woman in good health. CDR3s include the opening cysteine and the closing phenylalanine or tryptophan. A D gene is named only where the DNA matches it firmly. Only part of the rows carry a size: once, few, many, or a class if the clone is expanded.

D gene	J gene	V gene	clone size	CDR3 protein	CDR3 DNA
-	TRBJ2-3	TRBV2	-	CASSEDPDTQYF	TGTGCCAGCAGTGAAGATCCAGATACGCAGTATTTT
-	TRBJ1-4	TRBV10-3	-	CAIRAGGNEKLFF	TGTGCCATCAGGGCCGGGGGTAATGAAAAACTGTTTTTT
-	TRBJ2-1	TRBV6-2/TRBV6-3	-	CASRPTGNERFF	TGTGCCAGCAGGCCAACTGGGAATGAGCGGTTCTTC
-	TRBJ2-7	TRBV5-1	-	CASSLAAIGYEQYF	TGCGCCAGCAGCTTGGCGGCAATCGGCTACGAGCAGTACTTC
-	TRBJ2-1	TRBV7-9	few	CASRWRERSSYNEQFF	TGTGCCAGCAGGTGGCGGGAAAGAAGCTCCTACAATGAGCAGTTCTTC
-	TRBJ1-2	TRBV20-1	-	CSARGTSEGGSYGYTF	TGCAGTGCTAGAGGAACCAGCGAGGGGGGAAGCTATGGCTACACCTTC
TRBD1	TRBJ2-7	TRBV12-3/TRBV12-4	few	CASRGQGPEQYF	TGTGCCAGCAGGGGACAGGGTCCCGAGCAGTACTTC
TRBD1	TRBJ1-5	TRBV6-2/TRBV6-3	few	CATTTGEQPQHF	TGTGCCACCACGACAGGGGAGCAGCCCCAGCATTTT
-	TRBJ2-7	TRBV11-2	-	CASSHLCGVQYEQYF	TGTGCCAGCAGCCACCTGTGCGGGGTTCAATACGAGCAGTACTTC
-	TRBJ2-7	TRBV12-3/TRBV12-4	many	CASSFTGGGYEQYF	TGTGCCAGCAGTTTTACGGGGGGCGGTTACGAGCAGTACTTC
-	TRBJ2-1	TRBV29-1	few	CSVEERNRENEQFF	TGCAGCGTTGAAGAACGCAACAGAGAAAATGAGCAGTTCTTC
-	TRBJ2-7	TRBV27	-	CASSRGPVRRGRSEQYF	TGTGCCAGCAGCCGAGGCCCCGTGCGGAGGGGGCGCTCCGAGCAGTACTTC
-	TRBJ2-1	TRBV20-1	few	CSAILGGALRDEQFF	TGCAGTGCTATCTTGGGGGGGGCGCTGAGGGATGAGCAGTTCTTC
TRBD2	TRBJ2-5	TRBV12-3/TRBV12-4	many	CASSLLAAQETQYF	TGTGCCAGCAGTTTACTAGCGGCACAAGAGACCCAGTACTTC
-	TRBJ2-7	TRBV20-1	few	CSARGRRGSSYEQYF	TGCAGTGCTAGAGGTCGGCGGGGTAGCTCCTACGAGCAGTACTTC
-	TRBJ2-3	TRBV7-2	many	CASSFQAAGQMTDTQYF	TGTGCCAGCAGCTTTCAAGCGGCCGGACAAATGACAGATACGCAGTATTTT
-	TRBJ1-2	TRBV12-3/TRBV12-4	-	CASSPSGIGGFYGYTF	TGTGCCAGCAGTCCGTCGGGGATAGGCGGCTTCTATGGCTACACCTTC
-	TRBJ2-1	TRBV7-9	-	CASSPPRKNEQFF	TGTGCCAGCAGCCCCCCCCGGAAGAATGAGCAGTTCTTC
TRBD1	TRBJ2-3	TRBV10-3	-	CAISGTGTGDTDTQYF	TGTGCCATCAGTGGGACCGGGACAGGAGACACAGATACGCAGTATTTT
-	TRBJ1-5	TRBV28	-	CASSRPGMGSNQPQHF	TGTGCCAGCAGCCGCCCAGGGATGGGTAGCAATCAGCCCCAGCATTTT
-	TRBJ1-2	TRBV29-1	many	CSVEDSPGRSYGYTF	TGCAGCGTTGAAGATTCCCCAGGGCGGTCGTACGGCTACACCTTC
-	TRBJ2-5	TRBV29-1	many	CSVKQKAGETQYF	TGCAGCGTTAAGCAGAAAGCCGGGGAGACCCAGTACTTC
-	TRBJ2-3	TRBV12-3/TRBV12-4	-	CASSYRHTDTQYF	TGTGCCAGCAGTTACAGGCACACAGATACGCAGTATTTT
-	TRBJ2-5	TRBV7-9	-	CASRNEETQYF	TGTGCCAGCAGAAACGAAGAGACCCAGTACTTC
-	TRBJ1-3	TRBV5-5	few	CASNDRRDGGNTIYF	TGTGCCAGCAACGACCGCCGGGACGGCGGAAACACCATATATTTT
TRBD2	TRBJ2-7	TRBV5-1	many	CASSLDSSGSSEQYF	TGCGCCAGCAGCTTGGACTCTAGCGGGAGTAGTGAGCAGTACTTC
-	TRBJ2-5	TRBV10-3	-	CAIGGGQAVRETQYF	TGTGCCATCGGTGGTGGACAAGCGGTACGAGAGACCCAGTACTTC
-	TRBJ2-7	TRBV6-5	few	CASSYSLVEPYNEQYF	TGTGCCAGCAGTTACTCCCTAGTAGAGCCCTACAATGAGCAGTACTTC
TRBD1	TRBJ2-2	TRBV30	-	CAWSWGTATGELFF	TGTGCCTGGAGTTGGGGGACAGCCACCGGGGAGCTGTTTTTT
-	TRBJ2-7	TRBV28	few	CASSLGFLEQYF	TGTGCCAGCAGTCTAGGTTTCCTCGAGCAGTACTTC
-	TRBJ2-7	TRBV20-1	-	CSASATLRDYEQYF	TGCAGTGCTAGTGCCACCCTAAGGGATTACGAGCAGTACTTC
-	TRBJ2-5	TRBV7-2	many	CASSQGLLGYGETQYF	TGTGCCAGCAGCCAAGGCTTGTTGGGGTATGGCGAGACCCAGTACTTC
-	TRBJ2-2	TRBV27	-	CASSLLNMGEKITGELFF	TGTGCCAGCAGTTTATTAAATATGGGCGAAAAGATCACCGGGGAGCTGTTTTTT
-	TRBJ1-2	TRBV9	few	CASSEAGTPHGYTF	TGTGCCAGCAGCGAGGCCGGGACACCTCATGGCTACACCTTC
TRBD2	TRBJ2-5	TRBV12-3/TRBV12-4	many	CASSRERDGETQYF	TGTGCCAGCAGCCGAGAGCGGGATGGGGAGACCCAGTACTTC
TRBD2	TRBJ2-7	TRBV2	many	CASNDGLAGAEQYF	TGTGCCAGCAATGATGGCCTAGCGGGGGCGGAGCAGTACTTC
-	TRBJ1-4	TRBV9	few	CASSVDGVGSEKLFF	TGTGCCAGCAGCGTAGACGGGGTCGGCAGTGAAAAACTGTTTTTT
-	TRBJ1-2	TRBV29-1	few	CSVEEDYGYTF	TGCAGCGTTGAAGAGGATTATGGCTACACCTTC
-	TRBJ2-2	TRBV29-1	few	CSVADRMYGELFF	TGCAGCGTTGCCGACAGAATGTACGGGGAGCTGTTTTTT
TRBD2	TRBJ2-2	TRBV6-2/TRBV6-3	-	CASRTGLAGVSNTGELFF	TGTGCCAGCAGGACGGGGCTAGCGGGGGTATCGAACACCGGGGAGCTGTTTTTT
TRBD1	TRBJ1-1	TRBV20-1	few	CSARDQGGTNTEAFF	TGCAGTGCTAGAGATCAGGGGGGAACGAACACTGAAGCTTTCTTT
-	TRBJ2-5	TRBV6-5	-	CACRQGGVGTQYF	TGTGCCTGCCGACAGGGAGGGGTCGGGACCCAGTACTTC
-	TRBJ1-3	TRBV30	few	CAWSGAGNTIYF	TGTGCCTGGAGTGGAGCAGGAAACACCATATATTTT
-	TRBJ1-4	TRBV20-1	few	CSASKRETNEKLFF	TGCAGTGCTAGCAAGCGGGAAACTAATGAAAAACTGTTTTTT
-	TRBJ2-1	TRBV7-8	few	CASGGPDYYNEQFF	TGTGCCAGTGGGGGGCCCGACTACTACAATGAGCAGTTCTTC
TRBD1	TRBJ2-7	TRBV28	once	CASTTGVPSYEQYF	TGTGCCAGTACCACAGGGGTACCGTCCTACGAGCAGTACTTC
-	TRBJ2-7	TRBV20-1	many	CSASTPSLTYEQYF	TGCAGTGCTAGTACACCTAGCCTCACCTACGAGCAGTACTTC
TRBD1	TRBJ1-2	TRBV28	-	CASSLGAGGDYGYTF	TGTGCCAGCAGTTTAGGGGCAGGGGGCGACTATGGCTACACCTTC
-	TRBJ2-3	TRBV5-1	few	CASSFQGYRGPGTDTQYF	TGCGCCAGCAGCTTTCAGGGTTATAGGGGTCCCGGCACAGATACGCAGTATTTT
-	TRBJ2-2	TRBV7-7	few	CASSPFPAAGGGGELFF	TGTGCCAGCAGCCCTTTCCCAGCGGCGGGTGGTGGCGGGGAGTTGTTTTTT
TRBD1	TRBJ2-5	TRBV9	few	CASSPGGLLLGTQYF	TGTGCCAGCAGCCCAGGGGGCTTATTGCTCGGGACCCAGTACTTC
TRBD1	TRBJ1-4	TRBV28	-	CASRPTGVLNEKLFF	TGTGCCAGCAGGCCGACAGGGGTCCTTAATGAAAAACTGTTTTTT
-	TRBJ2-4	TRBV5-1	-	CASSQPLAAKNIQYF	TGCGCCAGCAGCCAGCCGCTAGCGGCCAAAAACATTCAGTACTTC